This T cell receptor (beta chain) stems from a study of blood T cell repertoires in COVID-19. CDR1 is SQVTM and CDR2 is ANQGSEA in the germline V gene. This CDR3 is 13 amino acids long. Trimming stripped 4 bases from V and 8 bases from J, with 12 bases between. Measured with immunoSEQ multiplex PCR; TCRdb has only the in-frame clones, and not every one. The sample comprises about 150,000 clones, approximately 86% of which are singletons, and around 3.5% rests with the top ten. This clone was recorded once. The sample consisted of peripheral blood. The V gene is TRBV29-1, the J gene TRBJ1-6, with D maybe TRBD1 (6 bases). This TCR was recovered from a man in his 70s with acute or convalescent COVID-19. The CDR3 nucleotides are TGCAGCGTTGGGGGAGGGGGTGATTCACCCCTCCACTTT. This encodes CSVGGGGDSPLHF.